This TCR beta chain was documented in a study of CD4 T cells in relation to SARS-CoV-2 and coronaviruses. Study information: No peptide or an HIV-1 Nef peptide pool served as negative control. Overall study findings and caveats: Monoreactive clones expanded significantly more to SARS-CoV-2 than crossreactive clones did.

The protocol was immunoSEQ multiplex PCR, while the TCRdb copy is restricted to in-frame clones and leaves out a portion. The sample has roughly 19,000 clones, around 80% seen once. Before the COVID-19 pandemic, during about 2010-2018, CD4+ T cells were taken from unexposed donors. CD4+ T cells were isolated from the cells after less than 13 days of culture. Cells permitting, SARS-CoV-2 S/N and four cold-coronavirus spikes were tested on unexposed-donor CD4+ T cells. On days 3 and 7, cultures got half fresh IL-2 medium. Germline assignment: CDR1 SEHNR and CDR2 FQNEAQ (reference sequence). The CDR3 extends over 14 amino acids. The V gene end was trimmed by 1 base and the J gene end by 17 bases; junction bases not matched to a gene: 12. By frequency in the sample, this clone is large (0.1 to 1%). Its matching antigen is unknown.

The chain couples TRBV7-9 to TRBJ1-4; 8 nucleotides align to TRBD1. Sequenced material: CD4+ T cells from PBMCs, cultured in vitro. The source of this sequence is a human donor in good health. Here the CDR3 DNA reads TGTGCCAGCAGCTTAGAAGGGGGACAGGAAGAAATTTTTTTT. The encoded protein is CASSLEGGQEEIFF. The full variable domain, rest sourced from reference TRBV7-9 and TRBJ1-4, is DTGVSQNPRHKITKRGQNVTFRCDPISEHNRLYWYRQTLGQGPEFLTYFQNEAQLEKSRLLSDRFSAERPKGSFSTLEIQRTEQGDSAMYLCASSLEGGQEEIFFGSGTQLSVL.